A selection of T cell receptor beta chains follows, all from one sample in a study of response to subunit inactivated influenza vaccine. In TCRdb, the RT-PCR reads were re-called with MiXCR into one record per CDR3 protein. The profile shows approximately 300,000 distinct CDR3 sequences, over 20% of them singletons. This material consisted of PBMCs from blood, taken approximately 20 months after vaccination. These TCRs come from a man between 50 and 75 years old who received an inactivated influenza vaccine. The CDR3 runs from the conserved cysteine through the conserved F or W.

V,J,CDR3
TRBV28,TRBJ2-7,CASGRSGSGSYEQYF
TRBV12-3/TRBV12-4,TRBJ2-3,CASIPMGIDTQYF
TRBV5-1,TRBJ2-7,CASSLAASEHSYEQYF
TRBV6-1,TRBJ2-7,CATTYGQGLYEQYF
TRBV11-2,TRBJ2-5,CASSLGRTRSRGTQYF
TRBV27,TRBJ1-6,CASSLGGDSPLHF
TRBV6-2/TRBV6-3,TRBJ1-1,CASSYRGQGYTEAFF
TRBV14,TRBJ2-1,CASSLTGLAGYSSYNEQFF
TRBV29-1,TRBJ2-7,CSVESSVPYEQYF
TRBV3-1,TRBJ1-2,CASSQEQSYTF
TRBV6-1,TRBJ1-3,CASRRADLLSGNTIYF
TRBV29-1,TRBJ1-5,CSVRTGRQPQHF
TRBV5-1,TRBJ1-1,CASSLGGVLATEAFF
TRBV29-1,TRBJ2-2,CSVASNTGELFF
TRBV12-3/TRBV12-4,TRBJ2-1,CASSRDKDEQFF
TRBV4-2,TRBJ2-1,CASSQMPGNEQFF
TRBV20-1,TRBJ1-2,CSARRDPGQGSLGYTF
TRBV30,TRBJ2-1,CAWRGLAGGPSGNEQFF
TRBV5-1,TRBJ2-7,CASILELYEQYF
TRBV6-5,TRBJ2-3,CASSYSTSGGTDTQYF
TRBV7-2,TRBJ2-1,CASSLVGPEQFF
TRBV5-1,TRBJ1-4,CASGTGHIEKLFF
TRBV29-1,TRBJ1-3,CSVEDKGNQRPGNTIYF
TRBV11-2,TRBJ1-5,CASSPGPYSNQPQHF